This T cell receptor (beta chain) stems from a study of CD8 T cells in ankylosing spondylitis. Regarding the study as a whole: Seemingly characteristic of ankylosing spondylitis blood was a TCR beta motif consisting of about 8 highly homologous variants. A number of the motif variants had already been described in reactive arthritis synovial fluid and blood.

This clonotype came up many times. Its antigen is as yet unknown. A single record per CDR3 protein comes from TCRdb applying MiXCR to the 5' RACE reads. The sample holds approximately 260,000 distinct CDR3 sequences, 8.6% seen once. The sample taken for sequencing was blood, either unsorted or a sorted T cell fraction (not recorded which). The sequence was obtained from a male donor with ankylosing spondylitis or in good health (not recorded which).

The CDR3 loop is CASSPGEETQYF. The CDR3, as DNA: TGTGCCAGCAGCCCAGGGGAAGAGACCCAGTACTTC. The chain carries TRBV6-2 or TRBV6-3 and TRBJ2-5, with a possible D match to TRBD1 (6 bases). This CDR3 has 12 residues. Germline assignment: CDR1 MNHEY and CDR2 SVGEGT. V lost 6 bases, J lost 3 bases, and 8 bases lay in between.